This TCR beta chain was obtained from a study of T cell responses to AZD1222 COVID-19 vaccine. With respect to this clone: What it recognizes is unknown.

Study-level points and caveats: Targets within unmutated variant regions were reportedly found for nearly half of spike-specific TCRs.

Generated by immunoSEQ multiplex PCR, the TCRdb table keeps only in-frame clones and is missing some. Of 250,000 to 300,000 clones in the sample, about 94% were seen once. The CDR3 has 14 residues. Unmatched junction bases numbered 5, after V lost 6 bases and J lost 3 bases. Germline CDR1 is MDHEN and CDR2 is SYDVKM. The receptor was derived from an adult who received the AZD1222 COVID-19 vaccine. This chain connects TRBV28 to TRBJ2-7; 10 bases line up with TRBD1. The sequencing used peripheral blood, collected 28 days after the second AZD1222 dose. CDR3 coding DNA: TGTGCCAGCAGCCCGGGACAGGGGTTCTACGAGCAGTACTTC. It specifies CASSPGQGFYEQYF.